The 13 T cell receptor beta chains reported below all come from one sample, sequenced in a study of graft-versus-host responses after intestinal transplantation. Libraries were prepared by immunoSEQ multiplex PCR; TCRdb keeps only in-frame clonotypes and omits some of them. The sample records around 93,000 clones, about nine tenths being singletons. Antigens of these TCRs are unknown. Material: unstimulated CD8+ T cells sorted from spleen or lymph node cells, obtained before intestinal transplant. The receptors were gathered from a human donor who received an intestinal transplant.

This chain connects TRBV27 to TRBJ2-5, with TRBD2 matching over 7 bases. This CDR3 contains 13 residues. Germline V CDR1 and CDR2: MNHEY, SMNVEV (reference sequence). V shed 0 bases, J shed 11 bases, and the junction held 6 bases outside the gene matches. Here the CDR3 reads CASSLSGLAAQYF. CDR3 DNA sequence: TGTGCCAGCAGTTTATCAGGCCTAGCGGCTCAGTACTTC.

The chain joins TRBV5-5 to TRBJ2-7; D remains ambiguous. CDR1 SGHKS and CDR2 YYEKEE come from the germline V gene (reference sequence). Deletions cut 0 bases from V and 3 bases from J, with 4 bases between. The CDR3 length is 12 residues. The CDR3 sequence: CASSLDVYEQYF. For the CDR3, the DNA is TGTGCCAGCAGCTTGGACGTCTACGAGCAGTACTTC.

The chain couples TRBV7-9 to TRBJ2-2; no clear D. Trimming cost V 1 base and J 6 bases, with 12 bases left between them. Germline CDR1 and CDR2: SEHNR and FQNEAQ (reference sequence). The CDR3 length is 15 residues. Written as DNA, the CDR3 is TGTGCCAGCAGCTTAGTGGCCAACGGCCCCGGGGAGCTGTTTTTT. Its protein is CASSLVANGPGELFF.

The CDR3 protein is CASSLEGKLEETQYF. The CDR3 coding sequence is TGTGCCAGCAGTTTAGAGGGGAAGTTAGAAGAGACCCAGTACTTC. This chain joins TRBV28 and TRBJ2-5, with D perhaps TRBD1 or TRBD2 (5 bases each). CDR1 and CDR2 from the germline V gene are MDHEN and SYDVKM. The V end was cut by 2 bases, the J end by 3 bases, with 13 bases between. CDR3 length: 15 residues.

J is TRBJ1-6 and V is TRBV10-2, with 9 bases aligning to TRBD1. The J segment lost 8 bases and the V segment lost 3 bases, leaving 5 bases of the junction unmatched. CDR1 and CDR2 (germline): WSHSY, SAAADI. The CDR3 runs to 15 residues. For the CDR3, the DNA is TGCGCCAGCAGTGAAGAGGACAGGGGAGATTCACCCCTCCACTTT. This encodes CASSEEDRGDSPLHF.

The V gene is TRBV4-1, the J gene TRBJ1-5; D is undetermined. Per germline, CDR1 MGHRA and CDR2 YSYEKL. The CDR3 is made up of 14 amino acids. Trimming left V 0 bases short and J 4 bases short, with 7 bases between. The CDR3 DNA is TGCGCCAGCAGCCAAGAGGAGGAAAATCAGCCCCAGCATTTT. This gives the protein CASSQEEENQPQHF.

This chain uses TRBV6-5 with TRBJ2-7; 12 bases align to TRBD1. J gave up 5 bases and V 2 bases, and 1 base lay outside the gene matches. The germline V gene encodes CDR1 MNHEY and CDR2 SVGAGI. There are 14 residues in the CDR3. This chain's CDR3 is CASSYGTGGDEQYF. The CDR3 bases are TGTGCCAGCAGTTACGGGACAGGGGGCGACGAGCAGTACTTC.

The chain joins TRBV2 to TRBJ2-7; D is possibly TRBD2 (6 bases). The CDR3 is 14 amino acids. V was pared by 4 bases and J by 6 bases, with 16 bases between. Germline V gene data show CDR1 as SNHLY and CDR2 as FYNNEI. CDR3 protein: CASSAPGVTIEQYF. The CDR3 DNA follows: TGTGCCAGCAGTGCCCCGGGAGTAACCATCGAGCAGTACTTC.

The chain uses TRBV5-6 and TRBJ2-5; no clear D gene. The CDR3 contains 15 residues. Germline V gene lookup returns CDR1 SGHDT and CDR2 YYEEEE. Trimming pared 2 bases from V and 1 base from J, leaving 12 bases between. The chain's CDR3 is CASSFFGQPQETQYF. Here the CDR3 DNA reads TGTGCCAGCAGCTTTTTTGGTCAGCCCCAAGAGACCCAGTACTTC.

Of note for this clone: An end of the junction differs from the germline gene, which may be a read error. The gene calls are TRBV6-5 and TRBJ1-1, with D possibly matching TRBD1 (5 bases). Germline CDR1 MNHEY, CDR2 SVGAGI. CDR3 length: 15 amino acids. CDR3 sequence reads: CASSSGTGSNSEAFF. The DNA for the CDR3 is TGTGCCAGCAGCTCCGGGACGGGATCCAACAGTGAAGCTTTCTTT.

V gene TRBV30 combines with J gene TRBJ2-5; 7 bases are a match to TRBD2. V shed 2 bases and J 5 bases; nucleotides not matched to a gene: 26. Germline V CDR1 and CDR2: GTSNPN, SVGIG (reference sequence). The CDR3 has 20 amino acids. The CDR3 DNA sequence: TGTGCCTGGAGTTGGTCTTCGTCGGGTTCGCGGACTAGTCATCGGGAGACCCAGTACTTC. Residues: CAWSWSSSGSRTSHRETQYF.

This clone has only one observation. V is TRBV9 and J is TRBJ2-1; D perhaps matches TRBD2 (6 bases). Germline assignment: CDR1 SGDLS and CDR2 YYNGEE. The length of the CDR3 is 16 residues. V shed 0 bases and J shed 2 bases, with 12 bases lying between them. This CDR3 is CASSVDGGGTYNEQFF. DNA for the CDR3: TGTGCCAGCAGCGTAGACGGGGGTGGCACCTACAATGAGCAGTTCTTC.

The CDR3 bases are TGTGCCAGCAGCTTAGTTGACAATGAGCAGTTCTTC. The encoded protein is CASSLVDNEQFF. The chain is built from TRBV7-9 and TRBJ2-1; D is unresolved. Deletions cut 1 base from V and 5 bases from J, with 3 bases between. CDR3 length equals 12 residues. The germline V gene encodes CDR1 SEHNR and CDR2 FQNEAQ (reference sequence).